The 14 T cell receptor beta chains below were found in one sample sequenced in a study of blood T cells in healthy people across ages. Alongside a J-beta primer mix, a sample-barcoded 5' primer served in a second PCR lasting roughly 7 to 11 cycles. One entry per CDR3 protein results from TCRdb running MiXCR on the 5' RACE reads. This repertoire shows 590,000 or so distinct CDR3 sequences, about 30% found once; its top ten account for around a sixth. Input material: blood. The source is a woman of 80 years or more in good health.

This clonotype was seen more than once but under ten times. The rearrangement uses TRBV9 and TRBJ1-3; D remains ambiguous. The germline V gene encodes CDR1 SGDLS and CDR2 YYNGEE. V lost 4 bases to trimming and J lost 11 bases, with 10 bases between them. The CDR3 is 11 residues long. Here the CDR3 DNA reads TGTGCCAGCAGCTCCGGGATGCCCATATATTTT. It is translated as CASSSGMPIYF.

This clonotype was seen ten or more times. The gene calls are TRBV9 and TRBJ2-7; 9 nucleotides align to TRBD1. The CDR3 has 14 amino acids. CDR1 is SGDLS and CDR2 is YYNGEE in the germline V gene. V dropped 5 bases and J dropped 2; count of bases not matched to a gene: 5. CDR3 nucleotides: TGTGCCAGCAGTCCGGGACAGGGTGCCTACGAGCAGTACTTC. Encoded protein: CASSPGQGAYEQYF.

In regard to this clonotype: A read error is possible here, since a much larger clone lies one base away. V and J are TRBV9 and TRBJ2-7; the match to TRBD2 covers 8 bases. With V trimmed by 0 bases and J by 7 bases, 12 bases remained unmatched. Germline assignment: CDR1 SGDLS and CDR2 YYNGEE. This CDR3 spans 16 amino acids. The CDR3 loop is CASSVVGGGPPNEQYF. CDR3 bases: TGTGCCAGCAGCGTAGTCGGGGGGGGCCCCCCCAATGAGCAGTACTTC. The whole variable domain, filled in from reference TRBV9 and TRBJ2-7, reads DSGVTQTPKHLITATGQRVTLRCSPRSGDLSVYWYQQSLDQGLQFLIQYYNGEERAKGNILERFSAQQFPDLHSELNLSSLELGDSALYFCASSVVGGGPPNEQYFGPGTRLTVT.

About this clonotype itself: This could be a read error, since a much larger clone is one nucleotide away. The rearrangement joins TRBV3-1 to TRBJ2-4, with D uncertain. The ends were cut back, 1 base at V and 2 bases at J, with 15 bases in the middle. The CDR3 totals 17 residues. Germline CDR1 LGHDT, CDR2 YNNKEL (reference sequence). CDR3 nucleotide sequence: TGTGCCAGCAGCCAAGGTTCCGGGTCGAGTTCCAAAAACATTCAGTACTTC. It specifies CASSQGSGSSSKNIQYF.

This clonotype was counted a few times. This sequence joins TRBV4-2 and TRBJ2-5, with TRBD2 matching 9 bases. CDR3 length: 15 amino acids. The germline V gene has CDR1 LGHNA and CDR2 YNFKEQ. V trimming: 0 bases; J trimming: 1 base; junction bases outside the gene matches: 0. This CDR3 is CASSQERGGQETQYF. CDR3 nucleotides: TGTGCCAGCAGCCAAGAGCGGGGGGGCCAAGAGACCCAGTACTTC.

This clonotype was counted many times. V gene TRBV7-9 combines with J gene TRBJ1-2; 11 bases are a match to TRBD1. Germline values: CDR1 SEHNR, CDR2 FQNEAQ (reference sequence). This CDR3 has 15 residues. V shed 5 bases, J shed 4 bases, and the junction held 6 bases outside the gene matches. The CDR3 bases are TGTGCCAGCAGCCCGGACAGGGGGCAATTCTATGGCTACACCTTC. This sequence encodes CASSPDRGQFYGYTF.

Concerning this clonotype itself: This sequence may be a read error, since a much larger clone differs from it by one base. This chain joins TRBV11-2 and TRBJ2-7; unclear D gene. CDR1 and CDR2 from the germline V gene are SGHAT and FQNNGV. This CDR3 is built from 15 residues. CDR3 nucleotide sequence: TGTGCCATCAGCCCTCAGACATTGAGCTCCTACGAGCAGTACTTC. Translation gives CAISPQTLSSYEQYF.

In its sample, this clonotype was seen a few times. A much larger clonotype is one base distant, so this may be a read error. The chain is built from TRBV4-3 and TRBJ2-2; TRBD2 matches at 9 bases. This CDR3 has 19 residues. V dropped 0 bases and J dropped 0; count of bases not matched to a gene: 8. Germline V lookup: CDR1 LGHNA, CDR2 YSLEER. CDR3 DNA: TGCGCCAGCAGCCAAGATAACGGTGGCGGGGGGGCGAACACCGGGGAGCTGTTTTTT. Its translation is CASSQDNGGGGANTGELFF.

This sequence joins TRBV27 and TRBJ2-3; D perhaps matches TRBD2 (7 bases). The CDR3 spans 15 residues. Per germline, CDR1 MNHEY and CDR2 SMNVEV (reference sequence). Trimming pared 6 bases from V and 1 base from J, leaving 14 bases between. CDR3 region: CASSTGGGRTDTQYF. CDR3 bases: TGTGCCAGCAGCACCGGCGGGGGCCGCACAGATACGCAGTATTTT.

The chain links TRBV5-1 to TRBJ1-4, with 11 bases fitting TRBD1. J was trimmed by 7 bases and V by 3 bases; bases with no gene match: 5. From germline, CDR1 is SGHRS and CDR2 YFSETQ. CDR3 length: 15 residues. CDR3 DNA sequence: TGCGCCAGCAGCTCTGGACAGGGGGCTGCTGAAAAACTGTTTTTT. It encodes CASSSGQGAAEKLFF.

This clonotype was detected many times. The CDR3 region has the DNA TGTGCCACCAGCATCGATCCTGTAATCGCCTACGAGCAGTACTTC. It codes for CATSIDPVIAYEQYF. The genes are TRBV15 and TRBJ2-7, with no clear D. Germline V gene data show CDR1 as LNHNV and CDR2 as YYDKDF (reference sequence). Trimming pared 4 bases from V and 2 bases from J, leaving 15 bases between. There are 15 residues in the CDR3.

This clonotype was recorded at least ten times. The chain couples TRBV20-1 to TRBJ2-4, with D perhaps matching TRBD1 (6 bases). CDR1 is DFQATT and CDR2 is SNEGSKA in the germline V gene (reference sequence). The V gene lost 5 bases and the J gene lost 4 bases, with 18 bases spanning the gap. The CDR3 totals 15 residues. The CDR3 loop is CSARAGAFTKNIQYF. The CDR3 DNA reads as TGCAGTGCTCGGGCAGGGGCCTTTACAAAAAACATTCAGTACTTC.

This clonotype was seen a few times. The J gene is TRBJ2-2, the V gene TRBV29-1, with D tentatively TRBD2 (6 bases). V was trimmed by 6 bases and J by 4 bases, leaving 15 bases between them. The CDR3 is made up of 14 amino acids. Germline lookup yields CDR1 SQVTM and CDR2 ANQGSEA. This CDR3 is CSVSGLGGTGELFF. The CDR3 DNA is TGCAGCGTATCGGGCCTCGGGGGCACCGGGGAGCTGTTTTTT.

In the case of this clonotype: A read error may explain this, as a much larger clone is one base away. The gene calls are TRBV5-1 and TRBJ1-2; 9 bases map to TRBD1. Looked up from germline, CDR1 is SGHRS and CDR2 is YFSETQ. The CDR3 length is 14 residues. This chain's CDR3 is CTSSLGDRESGYTF. DNA of the CDR3: TGCACCAGCAGCTTGGGGGACAGGGAGAGTGGCTACACCTTC.